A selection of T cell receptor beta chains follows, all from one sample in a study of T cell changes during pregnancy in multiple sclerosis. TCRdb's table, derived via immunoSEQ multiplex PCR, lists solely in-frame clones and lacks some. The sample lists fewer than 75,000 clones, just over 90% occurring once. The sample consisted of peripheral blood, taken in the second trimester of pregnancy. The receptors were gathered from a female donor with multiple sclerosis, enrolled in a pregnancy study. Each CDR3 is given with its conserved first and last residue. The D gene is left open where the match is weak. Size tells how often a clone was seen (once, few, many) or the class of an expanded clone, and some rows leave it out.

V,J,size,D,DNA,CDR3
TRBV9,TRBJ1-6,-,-,TGTGCCAGCAGCGTAGGGCCCCGGACAGCTCATAATTCACCCCTCCACTTT,CASSVGPRTAHNSPLHF
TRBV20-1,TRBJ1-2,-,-,TGCAGTGCTCCACTATATGGCTACACCTTC,CSAPLYGYTF
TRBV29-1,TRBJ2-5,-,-,TGCAGCGTTGAGGCTAACCAGGTCCGGGAGACCCAGTACTTC,CSVEANQVRETQYF
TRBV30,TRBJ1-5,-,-,TGTGCCTGGAGTCACGCGGGGGGGCATCAGCCCCAGCATTTT,CAWSHAGGHQPQHF
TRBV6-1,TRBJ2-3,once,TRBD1,TGTGCCAGCAGTTCTCAAACAGGGGCAGATACGCAGTATTTT,CASSSQTGADTQYF
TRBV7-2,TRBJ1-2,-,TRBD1,TGTGCCAGCAGCTCCTTCCGACAGGGGAGCTATGGCTACACCTTC,CASSSFRQGSYGYTF
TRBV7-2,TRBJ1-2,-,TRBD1,TGTGCCAGCATCGACAGGGGGCTGGACTATGGCTACACCTTC,CASIDRGLDYGYTF
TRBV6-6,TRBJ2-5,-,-,TGTGCCAGCAGCCTATACGGCCGGGCCCAGTACTTC,CASSLYGRAQYF
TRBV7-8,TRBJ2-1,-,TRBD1,TGTGCCAGCAGCTTCTCCGGGACAGGTTACAATGAGCAGTTCTTC,CASSFSGTGYNEQFF
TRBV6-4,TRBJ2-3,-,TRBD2,TGTGCCAGCAGTGACTCTAGCGGGGGGGACACAGATACGCAGTATTTT,CASSDSSGGDTDTQYF
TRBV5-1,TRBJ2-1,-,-,TGCGCCAGCAGCTTGTCCCCCCAGGGGACGAGCGGCGCTGAGCAGTTCTTC,CASSLSPQGTSGAEQFF
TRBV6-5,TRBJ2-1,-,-,TGTGCCAGCAGTTTCGGACAGAATAACAATGAGCAGTTCTTC,CASSFGQNNNEQFF
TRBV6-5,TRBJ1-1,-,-,TGTGCCAGCAGTTACTCCCCCGCAGGGTACACTGAAGCTTTCTTT,CASSYSPAGYTEAFF
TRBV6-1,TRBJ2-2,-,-,TGTGCCAGCACCGAAGCCCCAGGACAGTACACCGGGGAGCTGTTTTTT,CASTEAPGQYTGELFF
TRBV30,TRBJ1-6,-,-,TGTGCCTGGAAGGGCGGGACGGAAAATTCACCCCTCCACTTT,CAWKGGTENSPLHF
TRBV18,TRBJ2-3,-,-,TGTGCCAGCTCACCACCGACGAGAGGGTCGACAGATACGCAGTATTTT,CASSPPTRGSTDTQYF
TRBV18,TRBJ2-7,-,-,TGTGCCAGCTCCCCCACTTCGGGACTTCAGTACGAGCAGTACTTC,CASSPTSGLQYEQYF
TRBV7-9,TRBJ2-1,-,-,TGTGCCAGCAGCTTATCAGGGCATGAGCAGTTCTTC,CASSLSGHEQFF
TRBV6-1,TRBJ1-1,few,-,TGTGCCAGCAGTGAACTCGGAGGGCCGAACACTGAAGCTTTCTTT,CASSELGGPNTEAFF
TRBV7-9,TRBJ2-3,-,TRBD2,TGTGCCAGCCGTCCGACCGGACTAGTGGGGAATACGCAGTATTTT,CASRPTGLVGNTQYF
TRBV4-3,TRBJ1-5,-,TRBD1,TGCGCCAGCAGCCAGGGGACAGGGCAGCCCCAGCATTTT,CASSQGTGQPQHF
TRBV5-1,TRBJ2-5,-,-,TGCGCCAGCAGCTTAATTAGGGGAAGGTCTGGAGAGACCCAGTACTTC,CASSLIRGRSGETQYF
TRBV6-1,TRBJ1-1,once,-,TGTGCCAGCAGCCAACAGGGCTCTGAAGCTTTCTTT,CASSQQGSEAFF
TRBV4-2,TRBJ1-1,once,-,TGTGCCAGCAGCGCTCGAGGGGAAGCTTTCTTT,CASSARGEAFF
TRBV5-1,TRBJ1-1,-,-,TGCGCCAGCAGCTTGGGGACTCCGGGGACTGAAGCTTTCTTT,CASSLGTPGTEAFF
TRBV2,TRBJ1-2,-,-,TGTGCCAGCAGTCAGGACAGCAATAACTATGGCTACACCTTC,CASSQDSNNYGYTF
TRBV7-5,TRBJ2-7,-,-,TGTGTCAGAAGCTTCCAGGATCGCAGCTTCTCCTACGAGCAGTACTTC,CVRSFQDRSFSYEQYF
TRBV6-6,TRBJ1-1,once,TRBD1,TGTGCCAGCAGTTACAAGGGGGCGGACACTGAAGCTTTCTTT,CASSYKGADTEAFF
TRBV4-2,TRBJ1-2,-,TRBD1,TGTGCCAGCAGCCAGGGGACAGGAAGGCTTGCCGAAGGCTACACCTTC,CASSQGTGRLAEGYTF
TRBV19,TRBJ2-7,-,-,TGTGCCACCCAGAGGGGGAACTCCTACGAGCAGTACTTC,CATQRGNSYEQYF
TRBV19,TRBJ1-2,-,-,TGTGCCAGTAGTACACGGGACTATGGCTACACCTTC,CASSTRDYGYTF
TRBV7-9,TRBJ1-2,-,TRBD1,TGTGCCAGCAGCTCTTCTTTAGGACAGGGGGCCTATGGCTACACCTTC,CASSSSLGQGAYGYTF